This T cell receptor (beta chain) was captured by sequencing in a study of blood T cell repertoires in COVID-19. Study-level background: Whether acute or convalescent, the COVID-19 samples came from the United States, Italy and Spain. T cells, B-cell-depleted T cells, or PBMCs provided the cDNA or gDNA that served as material.

CDR3 size: 14 residues. The ends were cut back, 11 bases at V and 4 bases at J, with 19 bases in the middle. Germline CDR1 reads ENHRY; CDR2 reads SYGVKD. In the authors' workflow: Cell counts per sample came from amplifying reference gene primers. TCRdb's copy holds only in-frame clones and misses some; the assay was immunoSEQ multiplex PCR. V and J calls plus clone size are reproduced from that table; the DNA served to infer D and trimming. The table has a few hundred thousand clones, 85% to 90% seen once. Sequenced input: peripheral blood. This clonotype was obtained from a woman between 40 and 50 years old with acute or convalescent COVID-19. The rearrangement uses TRBV10-3 and TRBJ2-3, with D possibly being TRBD2 (7 bases). Here the CDR3 DNA reads TGTGCCGTTAGTAGTAGGGGGGGAGCAGATACGCAGTATTTT. Its translation: CAVSSRGGADTQYF.